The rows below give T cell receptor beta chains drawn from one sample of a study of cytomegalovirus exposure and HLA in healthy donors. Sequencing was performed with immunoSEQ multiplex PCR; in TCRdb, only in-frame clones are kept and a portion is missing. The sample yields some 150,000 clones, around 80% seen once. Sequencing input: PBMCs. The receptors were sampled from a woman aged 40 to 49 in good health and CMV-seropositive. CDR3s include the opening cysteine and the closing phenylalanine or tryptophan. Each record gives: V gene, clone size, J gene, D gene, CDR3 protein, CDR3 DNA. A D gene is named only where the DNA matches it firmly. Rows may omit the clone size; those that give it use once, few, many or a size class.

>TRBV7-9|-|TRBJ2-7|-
CASSLSEGANSYEQYF
TGTGCCAGCAGCCTCTCCGAAGGGGCTAACTCCTACGAGCAGTACTTC
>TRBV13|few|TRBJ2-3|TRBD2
CASSRGLAGAEYTQYF
TGTGCCAGCAGCCGGGGACTAGCGGGAGCGGAATATACGCAGTATTTT
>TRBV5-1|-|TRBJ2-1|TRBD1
CASSRSTGSYNEQFF
TGCGCCAGCAGCAGGTCGACAGGGAGCTACAATGAGCAGTTCTTC
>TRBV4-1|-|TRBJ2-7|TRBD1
CASSQDPSSGQGANEQYF
TGCGCCAGCAGCCAAGACCCTTCGTCCGGACAGGGGGCGAACGAGCAGTACTTC
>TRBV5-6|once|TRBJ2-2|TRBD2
CAHERENTGELFF
TGTGCGCATGAGCGGGAGAACACCGGGGAGCTGTTTTTT
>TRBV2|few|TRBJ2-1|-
CASQGGGVDEQFF
TGTGCCAGCCAGGGAGGGGGTGTCGATGAGCAGTTCTTC
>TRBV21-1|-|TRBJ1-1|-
CASSKGGGKVNTEAFF
TGTGCCAGCAGCAAAGGGGGGGGCAAAGTGAACACTGAAGCTTTCTTT
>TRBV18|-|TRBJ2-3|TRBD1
CASSPLTGGLNTQYF
TGTGCCAGCTCTCCCCTGACAGGGGGCCTGAATACGCAGTATTTT
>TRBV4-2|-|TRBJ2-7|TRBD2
CASSQDSGRAEQYF
TGTGCCAGCAGCCAAGATAGCGGGAGGGCCGAGCAGTACTTC
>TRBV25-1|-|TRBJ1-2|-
CASSEFGESGYTF
TGTGCCAGCAGTGAATTCGGGGAGAGTGGCTACACCTTC